Listed here is a single TCR beta chain. Unique molecular identifiers were incorporated when the TCRbeta library was constructed. A single record per CDR3 protein comes from TCRdb applying MiXCR to the PCR reads. Of approximately 340,000 distinct CDR3 sequences in the sample, approximately 10% are singletons; the top ten hold 2% to 2.5%. The CDR3 sequence is 16 residues long. V shed 4 bases and J 4 bases; nucleotides not matched to a gene: 10. Per germline, CDR1 SGHRS and CDR2 YFSETQ. This specimen belongs to a study of T-cell reconstitution after alpha-beta-depleted transplantation in children. This chain uses TRBV5-1 with TRBJ2-1; TRBD2 aligns across 8 bases. This receptor was identified in a human donor who donated a stem cell graft to a child with acute lymphoblastic leukemia. The specimen comprised PBMCs from the stem cell graft donor, sampled from the stem cell graft. Here the CDR3 reads CASSLNAGGQYNEQFF. The CDR3 DNA is TGCGCCAGCAGCCTGAATGCGGGAGGACAGTACAATGAGCAGTTCTTC.